This TCR beta chain was sequenced for a study of shared T cell receptors in the human thymus. The data were produced by immunoSEQ multiplex PCR, yet TCRdb's version contains in-frame clones alone and is incomplete. The sample contains 640,000 or so clones, over 75% of which appear only once. The CDR3 loop spans 15 amino acids. Deletions cut 6 bases from V and 6 bases from J, with 20 bases between. Per germline, CDR1 MNHEY and CDR2 SMNVEV (reference sequence). Another study also made use of these data, one on human thymus T cells. Turning to that study: Immunologically healthy infants in Finland undergoing congenital heart defect surgery were the donors. As related research reported, thymic repertoires overlapped highly among unrelated individuals.

Input material: thymocytes. This clonotype originated in a boy in the first two years of life with a congenital heart defect. The chain is built from TRBV27 and TRBJ1-2, with D possibly TRBD1 on 5 matching bases. The CDR3 sequence is CASSRVGPGGDGYTF. The CDR3 nucleotides read TGTGCCAGCAGCCGAGTAGGGCCGGGGGGAGATGGCTACACCTTC.